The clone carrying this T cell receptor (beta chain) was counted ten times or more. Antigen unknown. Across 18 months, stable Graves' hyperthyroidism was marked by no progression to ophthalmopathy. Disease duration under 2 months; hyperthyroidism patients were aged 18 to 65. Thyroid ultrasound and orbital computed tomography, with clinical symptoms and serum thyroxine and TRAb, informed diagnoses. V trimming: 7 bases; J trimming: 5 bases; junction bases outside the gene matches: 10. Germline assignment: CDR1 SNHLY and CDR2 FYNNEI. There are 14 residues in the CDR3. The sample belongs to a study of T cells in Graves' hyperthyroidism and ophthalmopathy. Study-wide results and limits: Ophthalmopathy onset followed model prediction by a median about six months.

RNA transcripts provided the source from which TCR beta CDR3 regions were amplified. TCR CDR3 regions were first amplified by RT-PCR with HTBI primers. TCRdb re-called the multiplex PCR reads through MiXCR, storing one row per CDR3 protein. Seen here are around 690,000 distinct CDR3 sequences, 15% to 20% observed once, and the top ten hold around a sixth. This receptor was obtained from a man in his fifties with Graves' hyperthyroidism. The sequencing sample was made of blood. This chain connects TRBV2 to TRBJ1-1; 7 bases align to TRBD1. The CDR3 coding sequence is TGTGCCAGCATAACACAGGGGCTTGGGACTGAAGCTTTCTTT. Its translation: CASITQGLGTEAFF.